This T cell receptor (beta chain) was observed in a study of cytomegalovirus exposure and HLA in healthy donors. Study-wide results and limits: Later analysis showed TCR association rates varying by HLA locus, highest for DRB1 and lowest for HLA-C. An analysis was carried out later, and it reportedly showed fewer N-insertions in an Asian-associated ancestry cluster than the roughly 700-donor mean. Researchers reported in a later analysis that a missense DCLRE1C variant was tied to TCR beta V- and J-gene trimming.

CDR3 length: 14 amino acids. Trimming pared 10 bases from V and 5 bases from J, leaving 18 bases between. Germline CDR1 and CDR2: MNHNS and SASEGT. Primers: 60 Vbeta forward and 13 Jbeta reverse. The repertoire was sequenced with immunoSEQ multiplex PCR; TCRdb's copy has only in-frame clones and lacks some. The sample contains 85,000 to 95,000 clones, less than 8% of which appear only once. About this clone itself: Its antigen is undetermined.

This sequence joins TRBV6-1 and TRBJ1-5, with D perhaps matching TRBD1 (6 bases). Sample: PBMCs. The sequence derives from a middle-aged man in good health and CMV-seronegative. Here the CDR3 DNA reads TGTGCCACCAGCCGCTACAGGGCCGATCAGCCCCAGCATTTT. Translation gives CATSRYRADQPQHF.